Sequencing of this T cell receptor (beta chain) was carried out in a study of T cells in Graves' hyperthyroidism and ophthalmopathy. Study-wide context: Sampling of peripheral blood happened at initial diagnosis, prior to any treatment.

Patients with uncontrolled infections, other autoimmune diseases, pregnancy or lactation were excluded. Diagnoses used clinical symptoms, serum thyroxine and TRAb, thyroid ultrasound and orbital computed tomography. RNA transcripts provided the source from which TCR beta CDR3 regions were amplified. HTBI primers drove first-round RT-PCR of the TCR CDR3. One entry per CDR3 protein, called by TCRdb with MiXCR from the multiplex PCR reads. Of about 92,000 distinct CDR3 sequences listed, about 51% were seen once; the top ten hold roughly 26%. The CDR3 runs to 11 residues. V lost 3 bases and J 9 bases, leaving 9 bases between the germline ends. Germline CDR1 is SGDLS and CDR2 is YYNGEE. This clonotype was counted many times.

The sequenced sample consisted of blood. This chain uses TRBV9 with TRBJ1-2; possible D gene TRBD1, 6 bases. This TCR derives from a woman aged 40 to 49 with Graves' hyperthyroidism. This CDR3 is CASSDRDSYTF. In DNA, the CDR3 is TGTGCCAGCAGCGACAGGGATAGCTACACCTTC.